Here is one TCR beta chain with its context. Noted time point: newly diagnosed GD, antithyroid drugs for less than 3 months. Extracted PBMC RNA gave rise to the TCR library. This record belongs to a study of regulatory T cells in long-lasting Graves disease. Arm-PCR of CDR3 regions with iRepertoire HTBI primers generated TCR beta libraries. Each CDR3 protein is one row after TCRdb ran MiXCR on the multiplex PCR reads. The sample contains approximately 480,000 distinct CDR3 sequences, around 16% of which appear only once. The V end lost 7 bases, the J end lost 0 bases, and 14 bases lay between the germline ends. Germline V gives CDR1 SEHNR, CDR2 FQNEAQ (reference sequence). CDR3 length: 15 residues. These same records also appear under a second study, on T cells in Graves' hyperthyroidism and ophthalmopathy. That source reports: The TCR CDR3 first-round RT-PCR relied on the HTBI primer set.

The chain uses TRBV7-9 and TRBJ2-3; no firm D call. The source of this sequence is a man aged 40-50 years with Graves disease. The material was peripheral blood mononuclear cells (PBMCs), obtained at new diagnosis, from a patient treated with antithyroid drugs. CDR3 sequence: CASNRALRSTDTQYF. In DNA form, the CDR3 reads TGTGCCAGCAATAGGGCGCTTAGAAGCACAGATACGCAGTATTTT.